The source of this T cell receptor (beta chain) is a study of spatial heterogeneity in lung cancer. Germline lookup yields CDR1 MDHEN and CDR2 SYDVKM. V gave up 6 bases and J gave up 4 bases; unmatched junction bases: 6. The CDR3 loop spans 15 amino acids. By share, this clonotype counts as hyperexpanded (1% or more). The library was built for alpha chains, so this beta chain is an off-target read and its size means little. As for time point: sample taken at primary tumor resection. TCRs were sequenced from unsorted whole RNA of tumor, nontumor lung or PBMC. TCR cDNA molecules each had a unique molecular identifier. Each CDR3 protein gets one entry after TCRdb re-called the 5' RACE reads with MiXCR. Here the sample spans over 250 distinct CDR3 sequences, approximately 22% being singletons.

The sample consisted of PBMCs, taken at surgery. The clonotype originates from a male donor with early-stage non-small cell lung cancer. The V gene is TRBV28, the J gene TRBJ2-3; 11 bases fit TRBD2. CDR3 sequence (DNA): TGTGCCAGCAGCTCCTTAGCGGGAGGGTCAGATACGCAGTATTTT. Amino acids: CASSSLAGGSDTQYF. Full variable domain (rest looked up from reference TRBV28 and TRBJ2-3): DVKVTQSSRYLVKRTGEKVFLECVQDMDHENMFWYRQDPGLGLRLIYFSYDVKMKEKGDIPEGYSVSREKKERFSLILESASTNQTSMYLCASSSLAGGSDTQYFGPGTRLTVL.